The rows below give T cell receptor beta chains drawn from one sample of a study of T-cell reconstitution after alpha-beta-depleted transplantation in children. TCRdb passed the PCR reads through MiXCR, listing each CDR3 protein once. The data show about 980,000 distinct CDR3 sequences, with about 31% seen just once and under 30% held by the top ten. The sample in question was PBMCs, mostly from graft donor cells, obtained 360 days after TCRalphabeta/CD19-depleted stem cell transplant. These receptors originate from a boy under two years old who had a stem cell transplant for SCID, so the T cells may come from the graft donor. Each CDR3 is given with its conserved first and last residue. A D gene is named only where the DNA matches it firmly. Rows give clone size only sometimes, using once, few, many, or a class for an expanded clone.

v_call: TRBV3-1; clone_size: -; j_call: TRBJ2-7; d_call: -; cdr3_aa: CASSQGRTARYEQYF; cdr3_nt: TGTGCCAGCAGCCAAGGGCGGACGGCTAGGTACGAGCAGTACTTC
v_call: TRBV28; clone_size: -; j_call: TRBJ2-7; d_call: TRBD1; cdr3_aa: CASSPRTGAREQYF; cdr3_nt: TGTGCCAGCAGTCCCAGGACAGGGGCGCGGGAGCAGTACTTC
v_call: TRBV21-1; clone_size: -; j_call: TRBJ2-3; d_call: -; cdr3_aa: CASSKPWIAGGPKRRDTQYF; cdr3_nt: TGTGCCAGCAGCAAACCCTGGATAGCGGGGGGGCCCAAACGTAGAGATACGCAGTATTTT
v_call: TRBV4-2; clone_size: few; j_call: TRBJ2-1; d_call: -; cdr3_aa: CASSQAGLYNEQFF; cdr3_nt: TGTGCCAGCAGCCAAGCAGGGCTTTACAATGAGCAGTTCTTC
v_call: TRBV30; clone_size: -; j_call: TRBJ2-7; d_call: -; cdr3_aa: CAWRAGTLSYEQYF; cdr3_nt: TGTGCCTGGAGGGCCGGGACCCTCTCCTACGAGCAGTACTTC
v_call: TRBV12-3/TRBV12-4; clone_size: few; j_call: TRBJ1-2; d_call: -; cdr3_aa: CASTFGPLGDYGYTF; cdr3_nt: TGTGCCAGCACCTTTGGCCCTCTAGGGGACTATGGCTACACCTTC
v_call: TRBV5-1; clone_size: -; j_call: TRBJ2-5; d_call: TRBD2; cdr3_aa: CASSRTSGAFNRAQETQYF; cdr3_nt: TGCGCCAGCAGCAGGACTAGCGGGGCCTTTAATCGCGCCCAAGAGACCCAGTACTTC
v_call: TRBV10-2; clone_size: -; j_call: TRBJ2-7; d_call: TRBD1; cdr3_aa: CASKDRVWVGEQYF; cdr3_nt: TGCGCCAGCAAAGACAGGGTCTGGGTTGGCGAGCAGTACTTC
v_call: TRBV30; clone_size: few; j_call: TRBJ1-5; d_call: -; cdr3_aa: CAWSVRAYSNQPQHF; cdr3_nt: TGTGCCTGGAGTGTCCGGGCCTATAGCAATCAGCCCCAGCATTTT
v_call: TRBV5-6; clone_size: few; j_call: TRBJ2-5; d_call: TRBD2; cdr3_aa: CASSLWGGETQYF; cdr3_nt: TGTGCCAGCAGCTTGTGGGGAGGGGAGACCCAGTACTTC
v_call: TRBV29-1; clone_size: -; j_call: TRBJ2-1; d_call: -; cdr3_aa: CSVDGTGTYNEQFF; cdr3_nt: TGCAGCGTTGATGGGACCGGGACCTACAATGAGCAGTTCTTC
v_call: TRBV6-5; clone_size: few; j_call: TRBJ2-3; d_call: TRBD2; cdr3_aa: CASSYGGGASDTQYF; cdr3_nt: TGTGCCAGCAGTTATGGCGGGGGGGCCTCAGATACGCAGTATTTT
v_call: TRBV5-8; clone_size: -; j_call: TRBJ1-1; d_call: TRBD1; cdr3_aa: CASSLLRTGDTEAFF; cdr3_nt: TGTGCCAGCAGCCTACTTCGGACAGGGGATACTGAAGCTTTCTTT
v_call: TRBV18; clone_size: -; j_call: TRBJ2-3; d_call: -; cdr3_aa: CASSPGKTKSTDTQYF; cdr3_nt: TGTGCCAGCTCACCTGGCAAGACTAAAAGCACAGATACGCAGTATTTT
v_call: TRBV7-2; clone_size: -; j_call: TRBJ2-5; d_call: -; cdr3_aa: CASSLGPRVQETQYF; cdr3_nt: TGTGCCAGCAGCTTGGGTCCCCGCGTCCAAGAGACCCAGTACTTC